This T cell receptor (beta chain) was recorded in a study of cytomegalovirus exposure and HLA in healthy donors. It was with 60 Vbeta and 13 Jbeta primers that the PCR ran. Authors' data handling: Later, roughly 80 million unique TCR beta chains were counted in an analysis, and roughly 10 million of them were shared. Here immunoSEQ multiplex PCR was the method, and the copy in TCRdb shows in-frame clones only, minus some. V, J and clone size reflect that table, while D and trimming were determined from the DNA. The data contain 120,000 to 150,000 clones, roughly 76% of them singletons. CDR3 length: 14 amino acids. Between the trimmed V and J ends, which lost 3 bases and 8 bases, there was a span of 15 bases. In germline, CDR1 is SGDLS, CDR2 YYNGEE.

Sequencing was carried out using PBMCs. The chain combines TRBV9 with TRBJ2-1, with D tentatively TRBD2 (6 bases). This clonotype was obtained from a woman aged 40 to 55 in good health and CMV-seronegative. CDR3 bases: TGTGCCAGCAGCGCCGGGACTTACTTCGATGAGCAGTTCTTC. Encoded protein: CASSAGTYFDEQFF.